This is a list of T cell receptor beta chains from one sample in a study of T cell repertoires in cytomegalovirus infection. TCRdb reprocessed the reads via MiXCR and lists one record per CDR3 protein. The sample lists approximately 150,000 distinct CDR3 sequences; about 6% were seen once. The sequencing sample was made of PBMCs. The receptors were sampled from a human donor in good health (CMV status not recorded). Some clones in this sample may be carry-over from other donors' samples. Each CDR3 is given with its conserved first and last residue. D genes are given only for firm matches. Clone size is not always given. Where it is, it says once, few, many or a class for expanded clones.

CASGQGASTEAFF	TGTGCCAGCGGACAGGGGGCCTCCACTGAAGCTTTCTTT	TRBV7-3	TRBD1	NA	TRBJ1-1
CASSPHYEQYF	TGTGCCAGCAGCCCGCACTACGAGCAGTACTTC	TRBV7-9	NA	many	TRBJ2-7
CSAALAGGYNEQFF	TGCAGTGCGGCACTAGCGGGGGGCTACAATGAGCAGTTCTTC	TRBV20-1	TRBD2	few	TRBJ2-1
CASSLDSTGFNEQFF	TGTGCCAGCAGCTTAGATTCTACGGGTTTCAATGAGCAGTTCTTC	TRBV7-6	NA	many	TRBJ2-1
CSVEVANSYEQYF	TGCAGCGTTGAAGTGGCCAACTCCTACGAGCAGTACTTC	TRBV29-1	NA	many	TRBJ2-7
CASSPKLPSGLNTEAFF	TGTGCCAGCAGCCCCAAATTGCCGAGTGGGCTGAACACTGAAGCTTTCTTT	TRBV7-3	NA	many	TRBJ1-1
CASSLQTSYEQYF	TGTGCCAGCAGCTTACAGACCTCCTACGAGCAGTACTTC	TRBV7-2	NA	many	TRBJ2-7
CASSSTASGTQPQHF	TGTGCCAGCAGCTCGACAGCTTCGGGGACTCAGCCCCAGCATTTT	TRBV7-2	NA	many	TRBJ1-5
CASSLDWVNTEAFF	TGTGCCAGCAGCTTAGATTGGGTGAACACTGAAGCTTTCTTT	TRBV7-2	NA	many	TRBJ1-1
CSVETRERETQYF	TGCAGCGTTGAAACGCGGGAGAGAGAGACCCAGTACTTC	TRBV29-1	TRBD2	many	TRBJ2-5
CASSLSGPWRLAGGQGTDTQYF	TGTGCCAGCAGTTTATCCGGGCCCTGGCGGCTAGCGGGGGGGCAGGGCACAGATACGCAGTATTTT	TRBV27	TRBD2	NA	TRBJ2-3
CASTYGQGNSPLHF	TGCGCCAGCACCTACGGACAGGGGAATTCACCCCTCCACTTT	TRBV5-1	TRBD1	few	TRBJ1-6
CASSLGRKGASNQPQHF	TGTGCCAGCAGCTTAGGAAGGAAAGGGGCCAGCAATCAGCCCCAGCATTTT	TRBV7-8	NA	many	TRBJ1-5
CASSLSDRRRETQYF	TGTGCCAGCAGTTTATCCGACAGGCGGCGGGAGACCCAGTACTTC	TRBV28	NA	NA	TRBJ2-5
CASRHRVDGELFF	TGTGCCAGCAGACACAGGGTTGACGGGGAGCTGTTTTTT	TRBV6-6	NA	few	TRBJ2-2
CASKIQSNEQFF	TGTGCCAGCAAAATCCAGAGCAACGAGCAGTTCTTC	TRBV7-9	NA	few	TRBJ2-1
CASSLSTRSTIYF	TGTGCCAGCAGTTTATCGACAAGAAGCACCATATATTTT	TRBV27	NA	NA	TRBJ1-3
CSVNLSQETQYF	TGCAGCGTTAATTTGAGTCAAGAGACCCAGTACTTC	TRBV29-1	NA	NA	TRBJ2-5